Below are 26 T cell receptor beta chains sequenced from a single sample in a study of CD8 T cells in ankylosing spondylitis. TCRdb re-called the 5' RACE reads through MiXCR, storing one row per CDR3 protein. The sample records roughly 180,000 distinct CDR3 sequences, around 13% being singletons. Sequencing input: blood, either unsorted or a sorted T cell fraction (not recorded which). These receptor sequences come from a female donor with ankylosing spondylitis or in good health (not recorded which).

This clonotype was seen many times. One end of the junction varies from germline; a read error may be responsible. The gene calls are TRBV7-9 and TRBJ2-7; possibly TRBD2 for D (6 bases). The CDR3 extends over 13 amino acids. In germline, CDR1 is SEHNR, CDR2 FQNEAQ (reference sequence). CDR3 protein: CASSLAEGPTVLF. In DNA form, the CDR3 reads TGTGCCAGCAGCTTAGCGGAGGGGCCGACGGTCCTCTTC.

This clonotype was recorded at least ten times. The chain joins TRBV7-3 to TRBJ2-1; TRBD2 matches at 10 bases. Germline V lookup: CDR1 SGHTA, CDR2 FQGTGA. V lost 5 bases and J lost 5; bases outside the gene matches: 3. This CDR3 has 14 residues. This CDR3 is CASSHSGGHNEQFF. CDR3 coding DNA: TGTGCCAGCAGCCATAGCGGGGGGCACAATGAGCAGTTCTTC.

This clonotype was seen many times. This chain joins TRBV28 and TRBJ2-4; no clear D gene. Looked up from germline, CDR1 is MDHEN and CDR2 is SYDVKM. The CDR3 is made up of 14 amino acids. Trimming took 2 bases from V and 8 from J, leaving 13 bases between them. CDR3 residues: CASSLGAPLDIQYF. The CDR3 DNA reads as TGTGCCAGCAGTTTAGGAGCCCCCTTGGACATTCAGTACTTC.

The chain couples TRBV20-1 to TRBJ1-2, with D uncertain. V lost 5 bases and J 5 bases, leaving 21 bases between the germline ends. CDR1 and CDR2 (germline): DFQATT, SNEGSKA (reference sequence). The CDR3 spans 15 residues. The CDR3 bases are TGCAGTGCTCCCCGTCCGGGTCCAGCGATATATGGCTACACCTTC. Translating gives CSAPRPGPAIYGYTF.

This clonotype was recorded many times. The chain carries TRBV15 and TRBJ2-3; possibly TRBD1 or TRBD2 for D (5 bases each). The CDR3 runs to 15 residues. Germline lookup yields CDR1 LNHNV and CDR2 YYDKDF (reference sequence). Trimming shortened V by 3 bases and J by 2 bases, and 12 bases separated the two germline ends. CDR3 coding DNA: TGTGCCACCAGCAGCCCCGGGACGGTCACAGATACGCAGTATTTT. It translates to CATSSPGTVTDTQYF.

The chain recombines TRBV7-6 with TRBJ2-3; D is tentatively TRBD1 or TRBD2 (5 bases each). Trimming cost V 2 bases and J 1 base, with 10 bases left between them. The CDR3 covers 15 residues. Germline V gene sequence: CDR1 SGHVS, CDR2 FNYEAQ. The DNA for the CDR3 is TGTGCCAGCAGCTTACAGCAGGGAGGCACAGATACGCAGTATTTT. Its protein product is CASSLQQGGTDTQYF.

The chain uses TRBV5-1 and TRBJ2-7, with D possibly TRBD1 on 5 matching bases. This CDR3 has 14 amino acids. The V and J ends lost 0 bases and 4 bases respectively, with 11 bases between them. Germline V gives CDR1 SGHRS, CDR2 YFSETQ. The CDR3 nucleotides are TGCGCCAGCAGCTTGGATCAGGGTAGATACGAGCAGTACTTC. Protein sequence: CASSLDQGRYEQYF.

The table lists this clonotype with many counts. The V call is TRBV6-5, the J call TRBJ1-6, with no clear D. V lost 0 bases to trimming and J lost 5 bases, with 8 bases between them. The CDR3 extends over 15 amino acids. Germline values: CDR1 MNHEY, CDR2 SVGAGI. CDR3 protein: CASSYSQTHNSPLHF. The CDR3 region has the DNA TGTGCCAGCAGTTACTCCCAGACTCATAATTCACCCCTCCACTTT.

This clonotype came up many times. CDR3 in DNA: TGCAGTGCTGCGGGAGACAGCACAGATACGCAGTATTTT. Protein sequence: CSAAGDSTDTQYF. The gene calls are TRBV20-1 and TRBJ2-3; the match to TRBD2 covers 7 bases. This CDR3 spans 13 amino acids. Germline assignment: CDR1 DFQATT and CDR2 SNEGSKA (reference sequence). The junction had 2 bases not matched to a gene; V was cut back by 5 bases and J by 0 bases.

This clonotype was seen repeatedly, ten times or more. The rearrangement links TRBV20-1 to TRBJ1-4; D not resolved. V lost 6 bases and J 6 bases, leaving 17 bases between the germline ends. The CDR3 totals 14 residues. Per the germline V gene, CDR1 is DFQATT and CDR2 is SNEGSKA (reference sequence). The CDR3 loop is CSARRRVAYEKLFF. The CDR3 bases are TGCAGTGCCCGCCGGAGGGTCGCGTATGAAAAACTGTTTTTT.

This clonotype has ten or more counts. V is TRBV7-9 and J is TRBJ2-2; no firm D call. The length of the CDR3 is 12 residues. The germline V gene has CDR1 SEHNR and CDR2 FQNEAQ (reference sequence). V shed 3 bases and J shed 4 bases, with 3 bases lying between them. This CDR3 reads CASSLITGELFF. The CDR3 DNA follows: TGTGCCAGCAGCTTGATCACCGGGGAGCTGTTTTTT.

A remark on this clonotype: Mismatch with germline at one junction end may stem from a read error. The chain uses TRBV2 and TRBJ1-3; D gene ambiguous. Germline V gene sequence: CDR1 SNHLY, CDR2 FYNNEI. The CDR3 runs 13 residues. The CDR3 spells CARSGFLGNTIYF. Here the CDR3 DNA reads TGTGCCAGGAGTGGGTTTTTGGGAAACACCATATATTTT.

This clonotype was seen many times. The chain employs TRBV20-1 and TRBJ2-7, with 8 bases matching TRBD1. Germline V lookup: CDR1 DFQATT, CDR2 SNEGSKA (reference sequence). V shed 6 bases, J shed 5 bases, and the junction held 12 bases outside the gene matches. This CDR3 is built from 14 residues. For the CDR3, the DNA is TGCAGTGCGAGAACCGGGACAGGAACAGACGAGCAGTACTTC. This codes for CSARTGTGTDEQYF.

This clonotype was seen many times. The gene calls are TRBV7-3 and TRBJ1-1; 10 positions match TRBD1. The length of the CDR3 is 15 residues. The junction had 8 bases not matched to a gene; V was cut back by 3 bases and J by 7 bases. Germline V lookup: CDR1 SGHTA, CDR2 FQGTGA. The CDR3 loop reads CASSLTGGEIGEAFF. CDR3 sequence (DNA): TGTGCCAGCAGCTTGACAGGGGGCGAAATTGGTGAAGCTTTCTTT.

This clonotype was counted many times. The J gene is TRBJ2-7, the V gene TRBV28; D unclear. The V and J ends lost 1 base and 4 bases respectively, with 5 bases between them. The CDR3 spans 12 residues. Germline values: CDR1 MDHEN, CDR2 SYDVKM. The CDR3 nucleotides are TGTGCCAGCAGTTTATTGGGTTACGAGCAGTACTTC. Encoded protein: CASSLLGYEQYF.

In its sample, this clonotype was seen many times. The chain uses TRBV7-3 and TRBJ2-2; no clear D. There are 14 residues in the CDR3. The germline V gene encodes CDR1 SGHTA and CDR2 FQGTGA. The V end was cut by 0 bases, the J end by 3 bases, with 5 bases between. The CDR3 is CASSLTRDTGELFF. CDR3 DNA: TGTGCCAGCAGCTTAACTAGAGACACCGGGGAGCTGTTTTTT.

This chain joins TRBV19 and TRBJ1-6; weak D call: TRBD1 (5 bases). CDR3 length: 14 amino acids. V lost 5 bases, J lost 7 bases, and 12 bases lay in between. The germline CDR1 and CDR2 sequences are LNHDA and SQIVND (reference sequence). CDR3 DNA sequence: TGTGCCAGTAGTCCCCAGACAGAGAATTCACCCCTCCACTTT. Translated, it gives CASSPQTENSPLHF.

This clonotype showed up just a few times. The V call is TRBV6-2 or TRBV6-3, the J call TRBJ2-7; possible D gene TRBD1, 6 bases. This CDR3 is 12 amino acids long. Per the germline V gene, CDR1 is MNHEY and CDR2 is SVGEGT. Trimming left V 11 bases short and J 5 bases short, with 16 bases between. CDR3 DNA sequence: TGTGCCTCCCTAGACAGGCCGGACGAGCAGTACTTC. Translation: CASLDRPDEQYF.

The chain combines TRBV11-1 with TRBJ2-5; D is perhaps TRBD1 (6 bases). The CDR3 contains 18 residues. V shed 4 bases and J shed 0 bases, with 21 bases lying between them. Germline V gene sequence: CDR1 SGHAT, CDR2 FQDESV (reference sequence). The CDR3 DNA is TGTGCCAGCAGCTCCGTCTCAGGGGCCCGAGAGTACCAAGAGACCCAGTACTTC. Protein product: CASSSVSGAREYQETQYF.

This clonotype has ten or more counts. The rearrangement links TRBV9 to TRBJ1-6; D remains ambiguous. Between the trimmed V and J ends, which lost 4 bases and 0 bases, there was a span of 11 bases. In germline, CDR1 is SGDLS, CDR2 YYNGEE. This CDR3 has 16 amino acids. CDR3 coding DNA: TGTGCCAGCAGCCCCGGGTGCTGCTCCTATAATTCACCCCTCCACTTT. Translating it yields CASSPGCCSYNSPLHF.

In its sample, this clonotype was seen many times. V is TRBV5-1 and J is TRBJ1-1; 7 nucleotides match TRBD1. CDR1 SGHRS and CDR2 YFSETQ come from the germline V gene. This CDR3 is built from 13 residues. V gave up 7 bases and J gave up 10 bases; unmatched junction bases: 13. The CDR3 loop is CASSSGDPGGAFF. The CDR3 nucleotides read TGCGCCAGCTCATCCGGGGACCCAGGGGGAGCTTTCTTT.

Notes on this clonotype: Given a much more abundant clone one base away, this may be a read error. V is TRBV5-1 and J is TRBJ1-1; D perhaps matches TRBD1 (6 bases). Germline CDR1 and CDR2: SGHRS and YFSETQ. Trimming shortened V by 1 base and J by 6 bases, and 16 bases separated the two germline ends. This CDR3 spans 15 amino acids. The CDR3 coding sequence is TGCGCCAGCAGCTTGACCGCAGGGGCAAACGCTGAAGCTTTCTTT. This codes for CASSLTAGANAEAFF.

At least ten counts were recorded for this clonotype. V gene TRBV6-2 or TRBV6-3 combines with J gene TRBJ2-1; 10 bases are a match to TRBD2. Per the germline V gene, CDR1 is MNHEY and CDR2 is SVGEGT. V was clipped by 8 bases and J by 7 bases; unmatched bases: 5. This CDR3 has 13 residues. CDR3 region: CASLGSGRNEQFF. CDR3 DNA sequence: TGTGCCAGCCTGGGTAGCGGGAGGAATGAGCAGTTCTTC.

In this sample, this clonotype turned up many times. V and J are TRBV5-1 and TRBJ2-1; D possibly corresponds to TRBD2 (6 bases). Germline loops: CDR1 SGHRS, CDR2 YFSETQ. This CDR3 has 13 amino acids. Trimming took off 4 bases at V and 7 bases at J, with 12 bases between the two ends. The CDR3 loop is CASSVSGLNEQFF. The CDR3 nucleotides are TGCGCCAGCAGCGTGTCGGGACTGAATGAGCAGTTCTTC.

This clonotype was counted many times. The V and J genes are TRBV30 and TRBJ2-7; the D gene is possibly TRBD1 (6 bases). The germline gives CDR1 GTSNPN, CDR2 SVGIG (reference sequence). The CDR3 is made up of 14 amino acids. V was trimmed by 3 bases and J by 3 bases, leaving 15 bases between them. CDR3 bases: TGTGCCTGGAGCGGGACAAGGAACTTCTACGAGCAGTACTTC. This encodes CAWSGTRNFYEQYF.

In its sample, this clonotype was seen many times. The chain couples TRBV19 to TRBJ2-6; 11 bases line up with TRBD2. CDR3 size: 16 residues. CDR1 LNHDA and CDR2 SQIVND come from the germline V gene (reference sequence). With 7 bases clipped from V and 1 base from J, the junction kept 3 bases outside the gene matches. CDR3 in DNA: TGTGCCAGTATGACTAGCGGGAAGTCTGGGGCCAACGTCCTGACTTTC. Encoded protein: CASMTSGKSGANVLTF.